The rows below give T cell receptor beta chains drawn from one sample of a study of CD8+ T cells in alopecia areata. Sequencing was performed with immunoSEQ multiplex PCR; in TCRdb, only in-frame clones are kept and a portion is missing. This sample yields over 95,000 clones, of which approximately 60% are seen a single time; roughly 15% belongs to the top ten. The sample consisted of CD8+ T cells sorted from blood, taken at week 4, from a patient treated with tofacitinib. Every receptor here comes from a human donor with alopecia areata. CDR3s include the opening cysteine and the closing phenylalanine or tryptophan. The order of the fields is J gene, V gene, CDR3 protein.

>TRBJ2-6|TRBV19
CASRKTGYGANVLTF
>TRBJ2-5|TRBV25-1
CASREGLTGTRAETQYF
>TRBJ1-2|TRBV27
CASSGLANYGYTF
>TRBJ2-6|TRBV27
CATRRRGANVLTF
>TRBJ2-5|TRBV7-2
CASSSETSRFGETQYF
>TRBJ2-7|TRBV4-1
CASSQEVQGIYEQYF
>TRBJ1-1|TRBV7-9
CASSLETTNTEAFF
>TRBJ2-5|TRBV6-1
CASQDRVEETQYF
>TRBJ1-4|TRBV9
CASNPSGDPEKLFF
>TRBJ1-1|TRBV19
CASRGGGYTEAFF
>TRBJ2-7|TRBV7-2
CASSSRTSGLYEQYF
>TRBJ2-7|TRBV9
CASSVGGTAYEQYF
>TRBJ1-2|TRBV30
CAWSVSATGYGYTF
>TRBJ2-7|TRBV2
CASSEGPVSYEQYF
>TRBJ2-3|TRBV7-9
CASSFTGTGGDTQYF
>TRBJ2-5|TRBV29-1
CSVRGAGGKETQYF
>TRBJ1-2|TRBV5-6
CASSLSPDQGYTF
>TRBJ2-7|TRBV7-9
CASSLEAGASYEQYF
>TRBJ2-2|TRBV28
CASSFFWVSYTGELFF
>TRBJ1-1|TRBV7-9
CASSFTGGKTNTEAFF
>TRBJ1-1|TRBV29-1
CSVEGGARTEAFF
>TRBJ2-7|TRBV5-1
CASSLTYDKGFYEQYF
>TRBJ2-7|TRBV5-4
CASSLVGTGYHEQYF
>TRBJ1-5|TRBV30
CAWSVSWEVPRAQHF
>TRBJ2-3|TRBV6-4
CASSEEDGNTDTQYF
>TRBJ2-2|TRBV7-9
CASQGFTGELFF
>TRBJ1-2|TRBV25-1
CASSGVGGFDGYTF
>TRBJ2-5|TRBV9
CASSDGLAGEETQYF
>TRBJ2-3|TRBV9
CASSVTSGHTDTQYF
>TRBJ1-1|TRBV9
CASSEGQGSEAFF
>TRBJ1-5|TRBV27
CASRGGSSNQPQHF
>TRBJ2-7|TRBV4-3
CASSQARGVEQYF
>TRBJ1-5|TRBV7-9
CASSPGQGYDQPQHF
>TRBJ1-1|TRBV30
CAWSAGTSMNTEAFF
>TRBJ2-5|TRBV4-1
CASSLRISAPNSETQYF
>TRBJ2-5|TRBV27
CASSLFDSQETQYF
>TRBJ2-3|TRBV29-1
CSVGLAGARLSDTQYF
>TRBJ2-2|TRBV27
CASSLYMAFDGELFF
>TRBJ2-7|TRBV2
CASKGTDFYEQYF
>TRBJ1-1|TRBV29-1
CSVFLQAAFF
>TRBJ2-7|TRBV2
CASSAPESSYEQYF
>TRBJ2-3|TRBV7-2
CASSRYGTASTDTQYF
>TRBJ2-3|TRBV7-2
CASSSPPRPDTQYF
>TRBJ2-6|TRBV28
CASSAGQLSGANVLTF
>TRBJ2-1|TRBV9
CASNASPGSTGEQFF
>TRBJ1-1|TRBV5-4
CASRLPGTGTEAFF
>TRBJ2-2|TRBV27
CASSPGLAGVIGELFF
>TRBJ2-7|TRBV29-1
CPGHITELGGYEQYF
>TRBJ2-7|TRBV6-5
CASSPRSYEQYF
>TRBJ2-2|TRBV15
CATSKSPMVGTGELFF
>TRBJ1-2|TRBV6-6
CASSRTGNYGYTF
>TRBJ2-3|TRBV30
CAWTYGGSTDTQYF
>TRBJ2-1|TRBV27
CASRTRDRGQNEQFF
>TRBJ2-1|TRBV29-1
CSVEPWLAGYNEQFF
>TRBJ2-6|TRBV27
CASSWVQGSGANVLTF
>TRBJ1-4|TRBV5-1
CASSLEGSPAPNEKLFF
>TRBJ1-1|TRBV4-3
CASSQDRAGMGTEAFF
>TRBJ2-1|TRBV28
CASSRDRDYYNEQFF
>TRBJ2-1|TRBV27
CASSLMGVDEQFF